The 9 T cell receptor beta chains presented below share a single source sample, sequenced in a study of tumor-infiltrating lymphocytes in primary liver carcinoma. Taking about 18-32 mg of unsorted bulk tissue, the authors co-extracted RNA and DNA. With roughly 500 ng total RNA as template and a constant-region primer, TCR beta cDNA was made. TCR beta libraries came from three nested multiplex PCR rounds using slightly modified ARM-PCR. Amplification in the first two PCR rounds was performed using TRBV1-TRBV30 forward primers and a C-beta reverse primer for approximately 10 cycles each. TCRdb re-called the multiplex PCR reads through MiXCR, storing one row per CDR3 protein. The data show fewer than 250,000 distinct CDR3 sequences, around 85% seen once. The sequenced sample consisted of tumor tissue from primary liver carcinoma. These receptor sequences come from a middle-aged man with primary liver carcinoma and hepatitis B virus infection.

A word on this clonotype: One end of the junction is discordant with germline, which a read error may explain. The V call is TRBV5-4, the J call TRBJ2-2, with a weak D call TRBD2 (7 bases). The CDR3 is made up of 14 amino acids. From germline, CDR1 is SGHNT and CDR2 YYREEE (reference sequence). The CDR3 here is CASSFDERTGGLFF. CDR3 bases: TGTGCCAGCAGCTTTGATGAGCGCACCGGGGGGCTGTTCTTT.

About this clonotype: The CDR3 carries no conserved terminal phenylalanine or tryptophan, so it likely arises from a read error. The rearrangement links TRBV4-1 to TRBJ2-7, with D tentatively TRBD1 (6 bases). Germline V gives CDR1 MGHRA, CDR2 YSYEKL. The CDR3 loop spans 16 amino acids. The CDR3 loop reads CASTQDIGRGPYEQYS. CDR3 nucleotides: TGCGCCAGCACCCAAGATATTGGCAGGGGCCCCTACGAGCAGTACTCC.

This clonotype showed up just once. CDR3 amino acids: CAIRDRQAYTEAFF. The CDR3 DNA reads as TGTGCCATCAGGGACCGTCAAGCGTACACTGAAGCTTTCTTT. The genes are TRBV10-3 and TRBJ1-1; no reliable D call. The CDR3 runs to 14 residues. V was shortened by 6 bases and J by 3 bases, with 14 bases between the two germline ends. CDR1 is ENHRY and CDR2 is SYGVKD in the germline V gene.

The chain has TRBV4-2 and TRBJ2-1; TRBD2 matches 8 bases. V lost 4 bases, J lost 1 base, and 6 bases stayed unmatched. The germline V gene has CDR1 LGHNA and CDR2 YNFKEQ. There are 16 residues in the CDR3. The CDR3 DNA is TGTGCCAGCAGCCCGGACCTAGCGGGTTCCTACAATGAGCAGTTCTTC. It specifies CASSPDLAGSYNEQFF.

Concerning this clonotype: The junction departs from germline at one end; a sequencing error may be responsible. This chain connects TRBV11-2 to TRBJ2-1, with D unresolved. The CDR3 is 11 amino acids. Germline V gene data show CDR1 as SGHAT and CDR2 as FQNNGV. Written as DNA, the CDR3 is TGTGCCGGCAGCTACAGTGATGAGCAGTTCTTC. It yields the protein CAGSYSDEQFF.

V is TRBV6-2 or TRBV6-3 and J is TRBJ2-7, with 8 bases matching TRBD2. The CDR3 is 17 residues long. V lost 2 bases, J lost 4 bases, and 13 bases stayed unmatched. Germline V gene lookup returns CDR1 MNHEY and CDR2 SVGEGT. This CDR3 is CASSYDARISGIYEQYF. The CDR3 nucleotides read TGTGCCAGCAGTTACGATGCGAGGATTAGCGGGATATACGAGCAGTACTTC.

This clonotype came up a few times. One base away lies a much larger clone, so this may be a sequencing read error. The chain is built from TRBV7-9 and TRBJ1-5; no definite D call. CDR1 SEHNR and CDR2 FQNEAQ come from the germline V gene (reference sequence). This CDR3 contains 14 residues. CDR3 nucleotides: TGTGTCAGCAGCCGAGATTATAGCAATCAGCCCCAGCATTTT. It yields the protein CVSSRDYSNQPQHF.

Comment on this clonotype: An end of the junction does not agree with germline; a read error may underlie this. This rearrangement joins TRBV6-1 to TRBJ2-2; D not resolved. This CDR3 spans 15 amino acids. From germline, CDR1 is MNHNS and CDR2 SASEGT. The CDR3, as DNA: TGTGCCAGTAGTGAAGGGTGGTGGCTCGCAGAGGAGCTGTTTTTT. Its protein product is CASSEGWWLAEELFF.

The rearrangement links TRBV4-2 to TRBJ2-4; 8 nucleotides line up with TRBD2. The CDR3 consists of 16 residues. The junction had 10 bases not matched to a gene; V was cut back by 3 bases and J by 6 bases. From germline, CDR1 is LGHNA and CDR2 YNFKEQ. CDR3: CASSQIQSGGVNIQYF. In DNA, the CDR3 is TGTGCCAGCAGCCAGATTCAGTCCGGGGGGGTAAACATTCAGTACTTC.